The clone carrying this TCR beta chain was observed at least ten times. As yet, its antigen is unknown. Multiple V-beta primers and a C-beta primer amplified TCRB from RNA. One entry per CDR3 protein, called by TCRdb with MiXCR from the multiplex PCR reads. The sample lists 25,000 to 40,000 distinct CDR3 sequences, 50% to 75% occurring once. This specimen comes from a study of tumor-infiltrating lymphocytes in glioblastoma multiforme. Broader study findings: No surface-marker sorting into functional T cell subtypes was done.

Germline V lookup: CDR1 MNHEY, CDR2 SVGAGI. Trimming cost V 6 bases and J 1 base, with 10 bases left between them. The CDR3 extends over 14 amino acids. Sequencing was carried out using brain tumor tissue. V gene TRBV6-5 combines with J gene TRBJ1-5; no definite D call. This sequence was found in a male donor with glioblastoma. CDR3 sequence reads: CASSRNPSNQPQHF. CDR3 nucleotide sequence: TGTGCCAGCAGCCGAAACCCCAGCAATCAGCCCCAGCATTTT.